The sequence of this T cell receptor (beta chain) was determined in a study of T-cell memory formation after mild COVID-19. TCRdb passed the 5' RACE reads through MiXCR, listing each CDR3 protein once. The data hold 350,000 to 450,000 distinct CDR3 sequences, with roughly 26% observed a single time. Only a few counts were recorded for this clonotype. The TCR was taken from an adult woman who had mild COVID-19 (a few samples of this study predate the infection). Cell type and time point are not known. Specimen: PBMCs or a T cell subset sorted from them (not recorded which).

Here the CDR3 DNA reads TGCAGTGCTAGAGGATTTCCGGGAGGCCGGAATCAGCCCCAGCATTTT. It codes for CSARGFPGGRNQPQHF. The chain links TRBV20-1 to TRBJ1-5, with D unclear. V was cut by 1 base and J by 4 bases, with 17 bases left in between. Germline V CDR1 and CDR2: DFQATT, SNEGSKA (reference sequence). This CDR3 spans 16 amino acids.